This is a list of T cell receptor beta chains from one sample in a study of prognosis after radiotherapy for stage I lung cancer. In TCRdb, the multiplex PCR reads were re-called with MiXCR into one record per CDR3 protein. The sample lists more than 30,000 distinct CDR3 sequences, about 42% occurring once. The material was PBMCs, obtained before or after stereotactic body radiation therapy (not recorded which). These receptors all come from a donor of 50 years or more with non-small cell lung cancer. CDR3s include the opening cysteine and the closing phenylalanine or tryptophan. Only some rows state a clone size, as once, few, many or a class for expanded clones.

CDR3 length	clone size	V gene	J gene	CDR3 protein
17	many	TRBV30	TRBJ2-3	CAWSVRGDRPMRGTQYF
18	many	TRBV4-2	TRBJ2-2	CASSQVPGQGPWPGELFF
16	-	TRBV28	TRBJ2-5	CANSTQRGAKQESQYF
14	many	TRBV4-2	TRBJ2-5	CASSQGGSLETQYF
12	-	TRBV30	TRBJ2-1	CAWRSTGREQFF
16	many	TRBV20-1	TRBJ1-4	CSARPPTLTTNEKLFF
15	many	TRBV18	TRBJ2-1	CASSGTSGRAGEQFF
15	many	TRBV6-1	TRBJ1-1	CASIPLPGGSTEAFF
12	many	TRBV10-3	TRBJ1-1	CATRTGNTEAFF
15	many	TRBV28	TRBJ1-1	CASSFGGLKDTEAFF
16	-	TRBV6-2/TRBV6-3	TRBJ1-2	CASSYSVAGSSYGYTF
17	-	TRBV7-2	TRBJ2-3	CASSLVPAGGPHGTQYF
16	-	TRBV6-8	TRBJ1-6	CASSYSGRVGNSPLHF
13	many	TRBV11-2	TRBJ1-1	CASSSFVGTEAFF
16	many	TRBV5-1	TRBJ2-3	CASSLAGQLSTDTQYF
16	-	TRBV29-1	TRBJ2-3	CSVRGGEARRSYTQYF
14	many	TRBV9	TRBJ1-1	CASSYTGGGTEAFF
13	many	TRBV30	TRBJ1-1	CAWEWGLRNPAFF
14	-	TRBV10-3	TRBJ1-1	CAIRGEGLGTEAFF